This TCR beta chain is from a study of siplizumab effects on memory and regulatory T cells. V was shortened by 1 base and J by 1 base, with 14 bases between the two germline ends. The CDR3 extends over 17 amino acids. Germline values: CDR1 SGHTA, CDR2 FQGNSA. Per individual sample, 85,000 to 100,000 TCR templates were assayed. TCRdb's table, derived via immunoSEQ multiplex PCR, lists solely in-frame clones and lacks some. The repertoire includes more than 95,000 clones, just over 90% of them detected once, and 0.25% to 0.35% sits in the top ten. This sequence originates from a human donor in good health. The sequenced material came from CD4+ T cells sorted from blood. The chain combines TRBV7-2 with TRBJ1-5, with D possibly matching TRBD1 (6 bases). The DNA for the CDR3 is TGTGCCAGCAGCTTAGGCCAAAACAGGGTGAGCAATCAGCCCCAGCATTTT. It specifies CASSLGQNRVSNQPQHF.